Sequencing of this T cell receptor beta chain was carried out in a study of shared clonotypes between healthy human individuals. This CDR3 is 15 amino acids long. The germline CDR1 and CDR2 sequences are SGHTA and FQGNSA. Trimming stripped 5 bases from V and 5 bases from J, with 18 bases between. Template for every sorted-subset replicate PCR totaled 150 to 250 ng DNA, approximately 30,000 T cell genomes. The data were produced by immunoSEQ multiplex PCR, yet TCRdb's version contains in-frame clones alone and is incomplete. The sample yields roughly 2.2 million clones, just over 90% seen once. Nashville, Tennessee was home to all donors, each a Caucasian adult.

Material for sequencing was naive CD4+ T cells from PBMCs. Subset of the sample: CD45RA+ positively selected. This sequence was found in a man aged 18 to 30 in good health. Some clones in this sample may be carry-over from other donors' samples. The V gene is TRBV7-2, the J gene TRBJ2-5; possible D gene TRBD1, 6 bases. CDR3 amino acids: CASSHPGVPRETQYF. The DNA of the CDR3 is TGTGCCAGCAGCCACCCAGGGGTACCGCGGGAGACCCAGTACTTC.